Listed below are T cell receptor beta chains from one sample, sequenced in a study of CD8+CD57+ T cells in acquired aplastic anemia. TCRdb re-analysed the reads in MiXCR, keeping a single row per CDR3 protein. Among about 180,000 distinct CDR3 sequences listed, 63% were seen once. Input material: sorted CD4+, CD8+, or CD8+CD57+ T cells (not recorded which) from PBMCs. These receptors were collected from a human donor with aplastic anemia. The CDR3 runs from the conserved cysteine through the conserved F or W. The order of the fields is V gene, J gene, clone size, CDR3 protein. Rows may omit the clone size; those that give it use once, few, many or a size class.

v_gene: TRBV7-6
j_gene: TRBJ2-7
abundance: few
CDR3aa: CASSLDEVSYEQYF

v_gene: TRBV29-1
j_gene: TRBJ2-2
abundance: -
CDR3aa: CSVVGETGELFF

v_gene: TRBV30
j_gene: TRBJ1-2
abundance: -
CDR3aa: CAWSHLGNTF

v_gene: TRBV4-2
j_gene: TRBJ2-1
abundance: -
CDR3aa: CASSQDTGFVEQFF

v_gene: TRBV7-2
j_gene: TRBJ2-7
abundance: -
CDR3aa: CASSWERTHEQYF

v_gene: TRBV15
j_gene: TRBJ2-7
abundance: few
CDR3aa: CATSLGASSYEQYF

v_gene: TRBV2
j_gene: TRBJ2-7
abundance: -
CDR3aa: CASFEGSSYEQYF

v_gene: TRBV20-1
j_gene: TRBJ2-7
abundance: -
CDR3aa: CSATPQGAITYEQYF

v_gene: TRBV5-1
j_gene: TRBJ2-3
abundance: many
CDR3aa: CASSRRTPTTTDTQYF

v_gene: TRBV15
j_gene: TRBJ2-7
abundance: -
CDR3aa: CASSPELTASYEQYF

v_gene: TRBV6-5
j_gene: TRBJ1-5
abundance: -
CDR3aa: CASGTGQDQPQHF

v_gene: TRBV7-8
j_gene: TRBJ2-7
abundance: -
CDR3aa: CASSRAVVAGSYEQYF

v_gene: TRBV7-8
j_gene: TRBJ2-2
abundance: -
CDR3aa: CASSGDTGELFF

v_gene: TRBV9
j_gene: TRBJ2-7
abundance: -
CDR3aa: CASTHGGEQYF

v_gene: TRBV20-1
j_gene: TRBJ2-5
abundance: once
CDR3aa: CSASSPSGRGETQYF

v_gene: TRBV5-1
j_gene: TRBJ2-5
abundance: -
CDR3aa: CASSFGLAGPEGETQYF

v_gene: TRBV20-1
j_gene: TRBJ2-7
abundance: -
CDR3aa: CSADGTSGRYEQYF

v_gene: TRBV19
j_gene: TRBJ1-1
abundance: -
CDR3aa: CASSMLRNTEAFF

v_gene: TRBV20-1
j_gene: TRBJ2-5
abundance: -
CDR3aa: CSVTSGAQETQYF

v_gene: TRBV7-2
j_gene: TRBJ2-5
abundance: -
CDR3aa: CASSLTGGRARRETQYF

v_gene: TRBV10-3
j_gene: TRBJ2-1
abundance: -
CDR3aa: CAISEPFDTSDEQFF

v_gene: TRBV7-9
j_gene: TRBJ2-6
abundance: -
CDR3aa: CASSSLSGANVLTF

v_gene: TRBV10-3
j_gene: TRBJ1-2
abundance: few
CDR3aa: CAISGNRGSNYGYTF

v_gene: TRBV5-1
j_gene: TRBJ2-7
abundance: few
CDR3aa: CASSLWGSSYEQYF

v_gene: TRBV4-1
j_gene: TRBJ1-2
abundance: many
CDR3aa: CASSQVGEGYGYTF

v_gene: TRBV14
j_gene: TRBJ2-7
abundance: -
CDR3aa: CASSQDQVTAYEQYF

v_gene: TRBV7-8
j_gene: TRBJ1-1
abundance: few
CDR3aa: CASSQAMNTEAFF

v_gene: TRBV12-3/TRBV12-4
j_gene: TRBJ1-4
abundance: -
CDR3aa: CASSLALDEKLFF

v_gene: TRBV12-3/TRBV12-4
j_gene: TRBJ1-5
abundance: few
CDR3aa: CASSSYSGPQHF

v_gene: TRBV20-1
j_gene: TRBJ1-2
abundance: -
CDR3aa: CSAETRSRRGYTF

v_gene: TRBV19
j_gene: TRBJ2-1
abundance: -
CDR3aa: CASSLWDNEQFF

v_gene: TRBV5-4
j_gene: TRBJ2-3
abundance: -
CDR3aa: CASSFFPQSTDTQYF

v_gene: TRBV5-4
j_gene: TRBJ1-6
abundance: -
CDR3aa: CASSLMANSPLHF

v_gene: TRBV20-1
j_gene: TRBJ1-2
abundance: many
CDR3aa: CSAPTGGYGYTF

v_gene: TRBV7-2
j_gene: TRBJ2-6
abundance: -
CDR3aa: CASSLKTDLFGANVLTF

v_gene: TRBV2
j_gene: TRBJ1-2
abundance: -
CDR3aa: CASSVSQTYGYTF

v_gene: TRBV2
j_gene: TRBJ1-1
abundance: -
CDR3aa: CASTIDRTGTEAFF

v_gene: TRBV12-5
j_gene: TRBJ1-2
abundance: many
CDR3aa: CASGNPGESDGYTF

v_gene: TRBV15
j_gene: TRBJ1-6
abundance: -
CDR3aa: CATSRGRNSPLHF

v_gene: TRBV2
j_gene: TRBJ1-1
abundance: once
CDR3aa: CASSVGQQNTEAFF